These 2 T cell receptor beta chains share one sample of origin, sequenced in a study of a mutant IDH1 vaccine in newly diagnosed glioma. Time point: week 11, during vaccination. With topical imiquimod, each dose of the vaccine consisted of 300 ug of mutant IDH1 20-mer peptide. For these receptors, no antigen is known. Profiled with immunoSEQ multiplex PCR; TCRdb holds only in-frame clones, not every one. The sample holds fewer than 45,000 clones; 84% are singletons and the top ten take about 2.3%. The sequencing here drew on PBMCs, taken from a glioma patient whose treatment included an IDH1 peptide vaccine. The receptors derive from a man aged 35-49 years with glioma.

V usage is TRBV7-9 and J usage is TRBJ2-2; D unresolved. Germline loops: CDR1 SEHNR, CDR2 FQNEAQ (reference sequence). The CDR3 length is 12 residues. V lost 3 bases to trimming and J lost 6 bases, with 5 bases between them. The CDR3 DNA is TGTGCCAGCAGCTTGGCGGCCGGGGAGCTGTTTTTT. It codes for CASSLAAGELFF.

The chain has TRBV29-1 and TRBJ1-1, with D possibly TRBD1 on 5 matching bases. Germline lookup yields CDR1 SQVTM and CDR2 ANQGSEA. Trimming cost V 6 bases and J 7 bases, with 18 bases left between them. The CDR3 runs to 13 residues. DNA for the CDR3: TGCAGCGTCGCTCCTCAGGGTACCGTTGAAGCTTTCTTT. This gives the protein CSVAPQGTVEAFF.